The rows below give T cell receptor beta chains drawn from one sample of a study of shared clonotypes between healthy human individuals. Using immunoSEQ multiplex PCR, the repertoire was profiled, and TCRdb retains in-frame clones only, with some absent. The sample has about 1.9 million clones, just over 90% seen once. Sequencing was done on a sample of naive CD8+ T cells from PBMCs. The receptors derive from a man between 18 and 29 years old in good health. Some clones in this sample may be carry-over from other donors' samples. Both conserved end residues are part of each CDR3. Each record gives: D gene, J gene, clone size, V gene, CDR3 DNA, CDR3 protein. D genes are given only for firm matches. Rows give clone size only sometimes, using once, few, many, or a class for an expanded clone.

d_gene: NA
j_gene: TRBJ1-1
abundance: once
v_gene: TRBV6-5
CDR3nt: TGTGCCAGCAGTTACTCGAGAGGGTGGAACACTGAAGCTTTCTTT
CDR3aa: CASSYSRGWNTEAFF

d_gene: NA
j_gene: TRBJ2-3
abundance: NA
v_gene: TRBV6-9
CDR3nt: TGTGCCAGCAGTCCCCGATCTGCAGATACGCAGTATTTT
CDR3aa: CASSPRSADTQYF

d_gene: TRBD1
j_gene: TRBJ2-7
abundance: once
v_gene: TRBV19
CDR3nt: TGTGCCAGTAGTCCCCGACAGGGAACTTACGAGCAGTACTTC
CDR3aa: CASSPRQGTYEQYF

d_gene: TRBD2
j_gene: TRBJ2-1
abundance: NA
v_gene: TRBV6-1
CDR3nt: TGTGCCATAGAGGCGGGAGGGTCCTACAATGAGCAGTTCTTC
CDR3aa: CAIEAGGSYNEQFF

d_gene: TRBD1
j_gene: TRBJ2-7
abundance: NA
v_gene: TRBV4-1
CDR3nt: TGCGCCAGCAGCCAATTCGGACAGGGGAACGCGCCCTACGAGCAGTACTTC
CDR3aa: CASSQFGQGNAPYEQYF

d_gene: NA
j_gene: TRBJ2-3
abundance: NA
v_gene: TRBV6-5
CDR3nt: TGTGCCAGCAGTTACCCCGAGGGGGATACGCAGTATTTT
CDR3aa: CASSYPEGDTQYF

d_gene: NA
j_gene: TRBJ1-5
abundance: once
v_gene: TRBV19
CDR3nt: TGTGCCAGTAGTATAAAGGGGAGCAATCAGCCCCAGCATTTT
CDR3aa: CASSIKGSNQPQHF

d_gene: NA
j_gene: TRBJ1-6
abundance: NA
v_gene: TRBV4-3
CDR3nt: TGCGCCAGCAGCCAAGATAGGGCAGCCTTTAATTCACCCCTCCACTTT
CDR3aa: CASSQDRAAFNSPLHF

d_gene: NA
j_gene: TRBJ2-7
abundance: NA
v_gene: TRBV27
CDR3nt: TGTGCCAGCAGTTTATCGATGACGAGTTACGAGCAGTACTTC
CDR3aa: CASSLSMTSYEQYF

d_gene: NA
j_gene: TRBJ1-3
abundance: NA
v_gene: TRBV4-2
CDR3nt: TGTGCCAGCAGCCAATCGGGCAGGGGCTACTCTGGAAACACCATATATTTT
CDR3aa: CASSQSGRGYSGNTIYF

d_gene: NA
j_gene: TRBJ2-1
abundance: NA
v_gene: TRBV27
CDR3nt: TGTGCCAGCAGCTCCCCTGGCCCCTACAATGAGCAGTTCTTC
CDR3aa: CASSSPGPYNEQFF

d_gene: NA
j_gene: TRBJ1-3
abundance: NA
v_gene: TRBV7-3
CDR3nt: TGTGCCAGCAGCTGCCGAAGACAAAAATTAAGGGGCTCTGGAAACACCATATATTTT
CDR3aa: CASSCRRQKLRGSGNTIYF

d_gene: TRBD2
j_gene: TRBJ2-3
abundance: once
v_gene: TRBV5-4
CDR3nt: TGTGCCAGCAGCACGGCGGGAGGGGGGGAGGATACGCAGTATTTT
CDR3aa: CASSTAGGGEDTQYF

d_gene: NA
j_gene: TRBJ1-1
abundance: few
v_gene: TRBV6-1
CDR3nt: TGTGCCAGCAGTTCCCAGGTTCTGGAAGCTTTCTTT
CDR3aa: CASSSQVLEAFF

d_gene: TRBD1
j_gene: TRBJ2-1
abundance: NA
v_gene: TRBV4-1
CDR3nt: TGCGCCAGCAGCCAAGTTGGAAGGTGGGACAGGGTGAACGGAGCGCAGTTCTTC
CDR3aa: CASSQVGRWDRVNGAQFF

d_gene: NA
j_gene: TRBJ1-2
abundance: NA
v_gene: TRBV4-3
CDR3nt: TGCGCCAGCAGCCAAGAAGGCGGGCCCAAGGGCGACTATGGCTACACCTTC
CDR3aa: CASSQEGGPKGDYGYTF

d_gene: TRBD1
j_gene: TRBJ2-7
abundance: NA
v_gene: TRBV9
CDR3nt: TGTGCCAGCAGCTACGGGACAGGGGCGACCTACGAGCAGTACTTC
CDR3aa: CASSYGTGATYEQYF

d_gene: TRBD2
j_gene: TRBJ2-2
abundance: once
v_gene: TRBV6-6
CDR3nt: TGTGCCAGCAGTTACGGAGGGGAGGGTAACACCGGGGAGCTGTTTTTT
CDR3aa: CASSYGGEGNTGELFF

d_gene: TRBD2
j_gene: TRBJ2-5
abundance: NA
v_gene: TRBV29-1
CDR3nt: TGCAGCGTGGCGGGACTAGCGGGAACGGAGACCCAGTACTTC
CDR3aa: CSVAGLAGTETQYF

d_gene: TRBD2
j_gene: TRBJ2-7
abundance: NA
v_gene: TRBV27
CDR3nt: TGTGCCAGCAGTTTGAGGCTAGCGGGAGGGTACGAGCAGTACTTC
CDR3aa: CASSLRLAGGYEQYF

d_gene: TRBD2
j_gene: TRBJ2-3
abundance: NA
v_gene: TRBV28
CDR3nt: TGTGCCAGCAGTTTACTAGCGGGAAGCACAGATACGCAGTATTTT
CDR3aa: CASSLLAGSTDTQYF

d_gene: NA
j_gene: TRBJ2-7
abundance: NA
v_gene: TRBV27
CDR3nt: TGTGCCAGCAGTTACAGGGCGGCCTACGAGCAGTACTTC
CDR3aa: CASSYRAAYEQYF

d_gene: TRBD2
j_gene: TRBJ2-3
abundance: NA
v_gene: TRBV6-1
CDR3nt: TGTGCCAGCAGTGACATAGCGGGCGGGCGTGGCACAGATACGCAGTATTTT
CDR3aa: CASSDIAGGRGTDTQYF

d_gene: NA
j_gene: TRBJ2-7
abundance: NA
v_gene: TRBV28
CDR3nt: TGTGCCAGCAGTTTGAGGTACTACGAGCAGTACTTC
CDR3aa: CASSLRYYEQYF

d_gene: TRBD1
j_gene: TRBJ1-4
abundance: NA
v_gene: TRBV5-8
CDR3nt: TGTGCCAGCAGCTTTGGCAGGGGGCTATATGGTGAAAAACTGTTTTTT
CDR3aa: CASSFGRGLYGEKLFF

d_gene: NA
j_gene: TRBJ2-7
abundance: NA
v_gene: TRBV9
CDR3nt: TGTGCCAGCAGCGTAGGAGAAGGGGGCTACGAGCAGTACTTC
CDR3aa: CASSVGEGGYEQYF

d_gene: NA
j_gene: TRBJ1-1
abundance: once
v_gene: TRBV7-6
CDR3nt: TGTGCCAGCAGCTCGAATGAGATATCTGAAGCTTTCTTT
CDR3aa: CASSSNEISEAFF

d_gene: NA
j_gene: TRBJ1-4
abundance: NA
v_gene: TRBV6-5
CDR3nt: TGTGCCAGCAGCCTCGGGACACAACTGTTTTTT
CDR3aa: CASSLGTQLFF

d_gene: NA
j_gene: TRBJ2-7
abundance: NA
v_gene: TRBV7-2
CDR3nt: TGTGCCAGCAGCGCACACGGCCACGAGCAGTACTTC
CDR3aa: CASSAHGHEQYF

d_gene: NA
j_gene: TRBJ2-2
abundance: NA
v_gene: TRBV19
CDR3nt: TGTGCCAGTAGTAGGGCCGGGGAGCTGTTTTTT
CDR3aa: CASSRAGELFF

d_gene: NA
j_gene: TRBJ2-1
abundance: NA
v_gene: TRBV11-1
CDR3nt: TGTGCCAGCAGCTTTTTAGCATGGAGCTCCTACAATGAGCAGTTCTTC
CDR3aa: CASSFLAWSSYNEQFF

d_gene: NA
j_gene: TRBJ2-3
abundance: NA
v_gene: TRBV4-2
CDR3nt: TGTGCCAGCAGCCAACGGCAAAGCCGCACAGATACGCAGTATTTT
CDR3aa: CASSQRQSRTDTQYF